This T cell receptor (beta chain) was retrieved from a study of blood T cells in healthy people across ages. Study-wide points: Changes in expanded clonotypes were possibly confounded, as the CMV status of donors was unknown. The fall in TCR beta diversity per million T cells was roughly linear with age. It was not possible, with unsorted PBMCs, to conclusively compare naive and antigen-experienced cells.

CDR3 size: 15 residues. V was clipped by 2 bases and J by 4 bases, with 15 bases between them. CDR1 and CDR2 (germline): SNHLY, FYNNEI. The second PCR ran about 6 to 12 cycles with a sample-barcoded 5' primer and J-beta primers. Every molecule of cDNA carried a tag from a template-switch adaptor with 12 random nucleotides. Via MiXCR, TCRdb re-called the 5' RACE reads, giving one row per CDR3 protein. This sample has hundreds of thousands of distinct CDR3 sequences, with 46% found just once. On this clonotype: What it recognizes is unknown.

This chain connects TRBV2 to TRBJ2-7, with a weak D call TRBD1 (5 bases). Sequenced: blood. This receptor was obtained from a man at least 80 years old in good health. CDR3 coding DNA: TGTGCCAGCAGTGAACGGCAGGGTGAATGGTACGAGCAGTACTTC. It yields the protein CASSERQGEWYEQYF.